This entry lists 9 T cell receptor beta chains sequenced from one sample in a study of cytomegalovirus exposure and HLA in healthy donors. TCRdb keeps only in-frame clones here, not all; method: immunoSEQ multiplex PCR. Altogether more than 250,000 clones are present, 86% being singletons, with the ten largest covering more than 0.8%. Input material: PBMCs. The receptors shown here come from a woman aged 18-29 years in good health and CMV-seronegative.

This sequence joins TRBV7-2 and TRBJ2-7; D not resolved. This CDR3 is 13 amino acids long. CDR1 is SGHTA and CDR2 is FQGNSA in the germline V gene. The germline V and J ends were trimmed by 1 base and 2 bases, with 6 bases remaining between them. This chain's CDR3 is CASSLVSPYEQYF. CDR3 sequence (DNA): TGTGCCAGCAGCTTAGTTAGTCCCTACGAGCAGTACTTC.

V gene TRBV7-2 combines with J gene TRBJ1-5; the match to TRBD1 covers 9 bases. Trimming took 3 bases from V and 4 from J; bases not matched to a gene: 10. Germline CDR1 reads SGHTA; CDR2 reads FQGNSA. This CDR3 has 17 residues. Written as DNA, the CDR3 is TGTGCCAGCAGCTTCGGGGGGTTAGGGACAGGGAATCAGCCCCAGCATTTT. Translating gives CASSFGGLGTGNQPQHF. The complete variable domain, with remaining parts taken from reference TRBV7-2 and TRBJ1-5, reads GAGVSQSPSNKVTEKGKDVELRCDPISGHTALYWYRQSLGQGLEFLIYFQGNSAPDKSGLPSDRFSAERTGGSVSTLTIQRTQQEDSAVYLCASSFGGLGTGNQPQHFGDGTRLSIL.

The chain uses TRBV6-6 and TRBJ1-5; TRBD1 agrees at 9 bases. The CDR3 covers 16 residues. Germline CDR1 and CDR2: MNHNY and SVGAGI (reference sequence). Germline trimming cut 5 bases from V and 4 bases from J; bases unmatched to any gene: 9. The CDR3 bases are TGTGCCAGCAGTGGGACAGGGCTGACCTTTAATCAGCCCCAGCATTTT. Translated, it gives CASSGTGLTFNQPQHF.

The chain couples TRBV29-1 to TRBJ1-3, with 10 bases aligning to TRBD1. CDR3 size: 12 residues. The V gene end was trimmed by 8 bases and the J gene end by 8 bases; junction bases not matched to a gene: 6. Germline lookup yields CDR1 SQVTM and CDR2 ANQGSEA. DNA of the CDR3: TGCAGCTTCCGACAGGGGGCTGACACCATATATTTT. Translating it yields CSFRQGADTIYF.

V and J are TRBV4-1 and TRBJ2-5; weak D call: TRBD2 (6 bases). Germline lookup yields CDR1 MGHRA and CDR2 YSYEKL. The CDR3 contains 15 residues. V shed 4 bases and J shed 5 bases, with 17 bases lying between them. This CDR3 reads CASSPLQRAGETQYF. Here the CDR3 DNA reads TGCGCCAGCAGCCCCCTCCAGCGGGCGGGGGAGACCCAGTACTTC.

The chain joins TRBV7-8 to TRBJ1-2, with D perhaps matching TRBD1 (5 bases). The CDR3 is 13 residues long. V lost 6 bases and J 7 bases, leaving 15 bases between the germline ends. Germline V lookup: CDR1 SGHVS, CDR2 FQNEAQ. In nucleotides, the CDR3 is TGTGCCAGCAGTTCCCAGGCCGGGGGTGGCTACACCTTC. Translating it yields CASSSQAGGGYTF.

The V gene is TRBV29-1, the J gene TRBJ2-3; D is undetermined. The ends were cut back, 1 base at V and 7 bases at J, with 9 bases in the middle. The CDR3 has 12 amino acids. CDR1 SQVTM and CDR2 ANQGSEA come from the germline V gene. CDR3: CSVEGARYTQYF. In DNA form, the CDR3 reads TGCAGCGTTGAAGGGGCTCGGTATACGCAGTATTTT.

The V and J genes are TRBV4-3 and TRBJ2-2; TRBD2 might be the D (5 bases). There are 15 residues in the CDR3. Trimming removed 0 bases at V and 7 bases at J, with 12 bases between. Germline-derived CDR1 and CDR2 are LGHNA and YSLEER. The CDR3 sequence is CASSQEGGRGGELFF. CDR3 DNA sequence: TGCGCCAGCAGCCAAGAAGGTGGGAGAGGCGGGGAGCTGTTTTTT.

CDR3 amino acids: CASSLVAARDGNTIYF. The CDR3 nucleotides are TGTGCCAGCAGCTTAGTAGCGGCCCGCGACGGAAACACCATATATTTT. V gene TRBV7-9 combines with J gene TRBJ1-3; D not certain. This CDR3 region has 16 residues. V was cut by 1 base and J by 4 bases, with 14 bases left in between. Germline lookup yields CDR1 SEHNR and CDR2 FQNEAQ (reference sequence).